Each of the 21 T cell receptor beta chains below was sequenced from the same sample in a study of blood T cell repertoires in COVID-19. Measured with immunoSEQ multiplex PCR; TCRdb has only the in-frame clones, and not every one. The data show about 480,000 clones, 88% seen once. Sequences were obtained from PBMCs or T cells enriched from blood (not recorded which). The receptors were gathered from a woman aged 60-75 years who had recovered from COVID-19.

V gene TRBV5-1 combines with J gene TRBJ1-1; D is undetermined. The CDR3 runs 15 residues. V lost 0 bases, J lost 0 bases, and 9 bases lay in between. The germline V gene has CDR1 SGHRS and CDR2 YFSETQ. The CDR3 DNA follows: TGCGCCAGCAGCTTGGCCCAGGTATTGAACACTGAAGCTTTCTTT. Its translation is CASSLAQVLNTEAFF.

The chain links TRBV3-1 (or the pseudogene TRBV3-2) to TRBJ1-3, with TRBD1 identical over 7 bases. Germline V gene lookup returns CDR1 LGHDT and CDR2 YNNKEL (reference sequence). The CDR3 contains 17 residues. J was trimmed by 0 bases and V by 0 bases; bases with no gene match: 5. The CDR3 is CASSQEQDRVSGNTIYF. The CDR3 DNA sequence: TGTGCCAGCAGCCAAGAGCAAGACAGGGTCTCTGGAAACACCATATATTTT.

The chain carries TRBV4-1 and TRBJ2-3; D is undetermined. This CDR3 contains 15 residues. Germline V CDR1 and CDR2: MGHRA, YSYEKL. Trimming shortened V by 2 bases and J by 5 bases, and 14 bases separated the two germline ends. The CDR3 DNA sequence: TGCGCCAGCAGCCAACCCCTCGCGGCAATAGATACGCAGTATTTT. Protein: CASSQPLAAIDTQYF.

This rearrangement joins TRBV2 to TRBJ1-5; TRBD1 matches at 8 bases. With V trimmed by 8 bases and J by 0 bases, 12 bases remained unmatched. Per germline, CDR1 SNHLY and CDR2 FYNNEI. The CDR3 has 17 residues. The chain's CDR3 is CASLRDRSTLSNQPQHF. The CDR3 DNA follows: TGTGCCAGCCTCCGGGACAGGTCGACACTTAGCAATCAGCCCCAGCATTTT.

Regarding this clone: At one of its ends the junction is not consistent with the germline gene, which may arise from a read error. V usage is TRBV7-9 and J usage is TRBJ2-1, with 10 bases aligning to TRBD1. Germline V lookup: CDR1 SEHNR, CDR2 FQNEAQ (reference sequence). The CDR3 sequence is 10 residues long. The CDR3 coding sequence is TGTGCCAGCAGCCCCGGGACAGGGGTCTTC. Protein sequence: CASSPGTGVF.

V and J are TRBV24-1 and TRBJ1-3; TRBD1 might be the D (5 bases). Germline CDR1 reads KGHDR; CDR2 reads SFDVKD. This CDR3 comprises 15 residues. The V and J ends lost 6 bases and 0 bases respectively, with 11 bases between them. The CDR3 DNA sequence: TGTGCCACCAGTAACCCAGGGTCCTCTGGAAACACCATATATTTT. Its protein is CATSNPGSSGNTIYF.

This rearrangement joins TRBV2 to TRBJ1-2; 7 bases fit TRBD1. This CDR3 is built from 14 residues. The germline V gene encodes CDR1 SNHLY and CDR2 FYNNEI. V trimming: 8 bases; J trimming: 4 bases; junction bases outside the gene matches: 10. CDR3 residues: CASGQTGSGYGYTF. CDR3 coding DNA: TGTGCCAGCGGTCAGACAGGGTCGGGCTATGGCTACACCTTC.

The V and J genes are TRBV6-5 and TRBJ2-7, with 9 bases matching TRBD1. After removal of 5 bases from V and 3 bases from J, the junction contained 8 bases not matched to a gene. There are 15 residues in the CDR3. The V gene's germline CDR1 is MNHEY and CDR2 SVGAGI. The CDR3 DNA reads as TGTGCCAGCAGTAGACCGGGACAGGGATACTACGAGCAGTACTTC. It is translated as CASSRPGQGYYEQYF.

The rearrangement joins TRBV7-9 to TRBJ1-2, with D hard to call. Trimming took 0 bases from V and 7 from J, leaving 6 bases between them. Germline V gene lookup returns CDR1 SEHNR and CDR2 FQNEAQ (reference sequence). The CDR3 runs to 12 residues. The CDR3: CASSLAPVGYTF. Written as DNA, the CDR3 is TGTGCCAGCAGCTTAGCGCCGGTTGGCTACACCTTC.

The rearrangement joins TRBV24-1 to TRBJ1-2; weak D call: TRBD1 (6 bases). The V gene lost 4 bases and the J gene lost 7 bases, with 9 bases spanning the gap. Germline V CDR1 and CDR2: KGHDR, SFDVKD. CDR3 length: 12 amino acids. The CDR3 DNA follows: TGTGCCACCAGTGACCAGGACAGTGGCTACACCTTC. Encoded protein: CATSDQDSGYTF.

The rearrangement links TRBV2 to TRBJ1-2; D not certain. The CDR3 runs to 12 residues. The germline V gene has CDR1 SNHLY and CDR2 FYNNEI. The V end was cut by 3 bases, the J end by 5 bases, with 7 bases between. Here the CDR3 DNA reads TGTGCCAGCAGTGACTTCGTATATGGCTACACCTTC. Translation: CASSDFVYGYTF. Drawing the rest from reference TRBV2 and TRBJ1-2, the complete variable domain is EPEVTQTPSHQVTQMGQEVILRCVPISNHLYFYWYRQILGQKVEFLVSFYNNEISEKSEIFDDQFSVERPDGSNFTLKIRSTKLEDSAMYFCASSDFVYGYTFGSGTRLTVV.

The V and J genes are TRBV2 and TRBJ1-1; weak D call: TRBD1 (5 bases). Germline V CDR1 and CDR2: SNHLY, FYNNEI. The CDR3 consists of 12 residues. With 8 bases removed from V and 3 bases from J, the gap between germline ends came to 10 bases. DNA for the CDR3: TGTGCCAGCGGGCTCAGGGACACTGAAGCTTTCTTT. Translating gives CASGLRDTEAFF.

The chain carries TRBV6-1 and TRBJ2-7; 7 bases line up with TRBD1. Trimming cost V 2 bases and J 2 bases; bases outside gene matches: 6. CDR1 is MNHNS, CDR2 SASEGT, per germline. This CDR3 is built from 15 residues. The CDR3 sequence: CASSEWRTGAYEQYV. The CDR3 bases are TGTGCCAGCAGTGAATGGAGGACAGGAGCCTACGAGCAGTACGTC.

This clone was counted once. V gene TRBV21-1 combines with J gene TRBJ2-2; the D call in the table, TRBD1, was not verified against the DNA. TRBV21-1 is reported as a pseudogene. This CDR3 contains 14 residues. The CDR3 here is CASSWTENTGELFF. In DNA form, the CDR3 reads TGTGCCAGCAGCTGGACAGAGAACACCGGGGAGCTGTTTTTT.

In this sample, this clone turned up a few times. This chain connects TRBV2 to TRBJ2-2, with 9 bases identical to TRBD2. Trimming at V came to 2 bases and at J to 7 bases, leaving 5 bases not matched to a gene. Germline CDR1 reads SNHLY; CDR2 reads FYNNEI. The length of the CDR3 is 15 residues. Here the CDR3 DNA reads TGTGCCAGCAGTGAAACAGCGGGGGGACACGGGGAGCTGTTTTTT. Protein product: CASSETAGGHGELFF.

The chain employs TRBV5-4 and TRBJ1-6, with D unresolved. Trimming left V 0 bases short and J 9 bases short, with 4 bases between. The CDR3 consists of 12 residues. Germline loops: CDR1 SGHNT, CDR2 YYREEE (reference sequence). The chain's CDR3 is CASSLERSPLHF. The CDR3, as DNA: TGTGCCAGCAGCTTGGAGCGTTCACCCCTCCACTTT. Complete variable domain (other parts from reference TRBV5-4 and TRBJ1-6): ETGVTQSPTHLIKTRGQQVTLRCSSQSGHNTVSWYQQALGQGPQFIFQYYREEENGRGNFPPRFSGLQFPNYSSELNVNALELDDSALYLCASSLERSPLHFGNGTRLTVT.

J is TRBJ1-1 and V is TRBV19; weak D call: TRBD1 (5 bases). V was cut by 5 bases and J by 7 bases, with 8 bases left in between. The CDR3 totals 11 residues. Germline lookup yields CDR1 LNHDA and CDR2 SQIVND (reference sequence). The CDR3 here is CASSSGGEAFF. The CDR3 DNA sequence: TGTGCCAGTAGTTCCGGGGGTGAAGCTTTCTTT.

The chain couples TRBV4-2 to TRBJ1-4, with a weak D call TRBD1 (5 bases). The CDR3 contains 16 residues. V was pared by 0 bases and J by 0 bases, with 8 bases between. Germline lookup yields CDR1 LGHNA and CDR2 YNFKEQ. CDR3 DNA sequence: TGTGCCAGCAGCCAAGATGTAGGGGCAACTAATGAAAAACTGTTTTTT. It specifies CASSQDVGATNEKLFF.

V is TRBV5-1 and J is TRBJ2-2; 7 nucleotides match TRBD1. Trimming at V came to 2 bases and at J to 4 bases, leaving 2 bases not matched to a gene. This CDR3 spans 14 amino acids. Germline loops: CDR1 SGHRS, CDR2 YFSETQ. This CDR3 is CASSLQGFTGELFF. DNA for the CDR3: TGCGCCAGCAGCTTACAGGGGTTCACCGGGGAGCTGTTTTTT. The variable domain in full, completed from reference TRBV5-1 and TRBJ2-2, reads KAGVTQTPRYLIKTRGQQVTLSCSPISGHRSVSWYQQTPGQGLQFLFEYFSETQRNKGNFPGRFSGRQFSNSRSEMNVSTLELGDSALYLCASSLQGFTGELFFGEGSRLTVL.

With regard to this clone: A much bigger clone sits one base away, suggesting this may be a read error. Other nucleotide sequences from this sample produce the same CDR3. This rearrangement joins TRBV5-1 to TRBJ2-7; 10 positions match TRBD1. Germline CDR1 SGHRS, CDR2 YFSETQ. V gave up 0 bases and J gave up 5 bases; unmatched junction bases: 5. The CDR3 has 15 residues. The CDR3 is CASSLGGTGVHEQYF. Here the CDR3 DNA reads TGCGCCAGCAGCTTGGGAGGGACAGGGGTCCACGAGCAGTACTTC.

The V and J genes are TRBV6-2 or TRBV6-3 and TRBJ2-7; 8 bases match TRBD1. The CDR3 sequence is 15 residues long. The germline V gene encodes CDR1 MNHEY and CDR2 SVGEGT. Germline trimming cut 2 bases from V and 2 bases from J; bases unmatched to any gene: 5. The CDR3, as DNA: TGTGCCAGCAGTTACCAGGACAGGGTTACCTACGAGCAGTACTTC. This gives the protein CASSYQDRVTYEQYF.